Listed here are 13 T cell receptor beta chains from one sample, sequenced in a study of cytomegalovirus exposure and HLA in healthy donors. Researchers ran the PCR with 60 Vbeta and 13 Jbeta primers. This table comes from immunoSEQ multiplex PCR, and its TCRdb copy is limited to in-frame clones, with some not included. The data hold 150,000 to 170,000 clones, with 70% to 90% observed a single time. Sample: PBMCs. The origin of the receptors is a woman in her thirties or forties in good health and CMV-seropositive.

This chain joins TRBV7-9 and TRBJ1-2; D is unresolved. V shed 0 bases and J shed 2 bases, with 16 bases lying between them. The CDR3 is 17 amino acids. The germline CDR1 and CDR2 sequences are SEHNR and FQNEAQ (reference sequence). This chain's CDR3 is CASSLATTGFSNYGYTF. CDR3 nucleotide sequence: TGTGCCAGCAGCTTAGCGACGACGGGGTTCTCGAACTATGGCTACACCTTC.

V gene TRBV7-8 combines with J gene TRBJ2-5; 7 bases align to TRBD2. The CDR3 sequence is 16 residues long. CDR1 SGHVS and CDR2 FQNEAQ come from the germline V gene. Trimming cost V 0 bases and J 5 bases; bases outside gene matches: 9. The CDR3 DNA sequence: TGTGCCAGCAGCTTAGCGGGAGCGGGACTTAGGGAGACCCAGTACTTC. This codes for CASSLAGAGLRETQYF.

This chain uses TRBV5-6 with TRBJ2-2; TRBD2 matches 8 bases. The germline CDR1 and CDR2 sequences are SGHDT and YYEEEE. V lost 0 bases, J lost 2 bases, and 6 bases stayed unmatched. The length of the CDR3 is 17 residues. CDR3 DNA sequence: TGTGCCAGCAGCTTGGCGGCTAGCGGGTTTAACACCGGGGAGCTGTTTTTT. As protein: CASSLAASGFNTGELFF.

V gene TRBV2 combines with J gene TRBJ2-5, with 9 bases aligning to TRBD2. Trimming at V came to 4 bases and at J to 4 bases, leaving 4 bases not matched to a gene. Germline loops: CDR1 SNHLY, CDR2 FYNNEI. The CDR3 runs to 14 residues. The CDR3 region has the DNA TGTGCCAGCAGTGGCGTTAGCGGGAGAGAGACCCAGTACTTC. Translated: CASSGVSGRETQYF.

The chain couples TRBV5-4 to TRBJ1-1; 9 bases are a match to TRBD1. CDR3 size: 16 residues. Losses at the gene ends were 3 bases for V and 0 bases for J; bases not matched to a gene: 6. Germline V gene sequence: CDR1 SGHNT, CDR2 YYREEE (reference sequence). The CDR3 nucleotides read TGTGCCAGCAGCTCCGAACAGGGGGCTTTGAACACTGAAGCTTTCTTT. Translated, it gives CASSSEQGALNTEAFF.

The chain links TRBV6-5 to TRBJ1-1; 9 nucleotides agree with TRBD1. The CDR3 has 13 residues. V lost 6 bases to trimming and J lost 8 bases; unmatched junction nucleotides: 7. The germline V gene encodes CDR1 MNHEY and CDR2 SVGAGI. The CDR3 sequence is CASSSNRGQEAFF. CDR3 nucleotides: TGTGCCAGCAGCTCAAACAGGGGGCAGGAAGCTTTCTTT.

The chain is built from TRBV27 and TRBJ2-5; TRBD2 agrees at 14 bases. Trimming at V came to 5 bases and at J to 3 bases, leaving 17 bases not matched to a gene. This CDR3 is 20 amino acids long. From germline, CDR1 is MNHEY and CDR2 SMNVEV (reference sequence). Here the CDR3 reads CASSADRAPGTSGSKETQYF. DNA of the CDR3: TGTGCCAGCAGTGCCGACCGGGCCCCCGGGACTAGCGGGAGCAAAGAGACCCAGTACTTC.

A remark on this clone: Other nucleotide sequences from this sample produce the same CDR3. V usage is TRBV11-1 and J usage is TRBJ1-1; TRBD1 matches at 8 bases. Germline CDR1 and CDR2: SGHAT and FQDESV (reference sequence). The CDR3 totals 16 residues. V was pared by 6 bases and J by 0 bases, with 9 bases of the junction left unmatched. The CDR3 reads CASRPGTGAMNTEAFF. The CDR3 DNA sequence: TGTGCCAGCAGGCCCGGGACAGGCGCCATGAACACTGAAGCTTTCTTT.

The genes are TRBV7-6 and TRBJ2-1, with TRBD1 matching 7 bases. This CDR3 contains 14 residues. Per the germline V gene, CDR1 is SGHVS and CDR2 is FNYEAQ. V was pared by 4 bases and J by 9 bases, with 9 bases of the junction left unmatched. The CDR3 loop is CASSWDSPDGEQFF. For the CDR3, the DNA is TGTGCCAGCAGCTGGGACAGCCCGGACGGTGAGCAGTTCTTC.

This chain connects TRBV28 to TRBJ1-5, with TRBD1 matching over 7 bases. Per germline, CDR1 MDHEN and CDR2 SYDVKM. The CDR3 length is 14 residues. V gave up 3 bases and J gave up 6 bases; unmatched junction bases: 5. CDR3 nucleotides: TGTGCCAGCAGTTTCATGACAGGGAGTCAGCCCCAGCATTTT. It translates to CASSFMTGSQPQHF.

This clone was observed a handful of times. V is TRBV6-4 and J is TRBJ1-1; D gene unclear. Trimming took off 4 bases at V and 1 base at J, with 10 bases between the two ends. The CDR3 runs 14 residues. Germline V gives CDR1 MRHNA, CDR2 SNTAGT. In nucleotides, the CDR3 is TGTGCCAGCAGTGTTGGCGGCGGGAACACTGAAGCTTTCTTT. Translating gives CASSVGGGNTEAFF.

V and J are TRBV28 and TRBJ2-7; 7 nucleotides agree with TRBD1. Unmatched junction bases numbered 9, after V lost 3 bases and J lost 1 base. CDR3 length: 16 amino acids. The germline CDR1 and CDR2 sequences are MDHEN and SYDVKM. This CDR3 reads CASSFGSTGSSYEQYF. DNA for the CDR3: TGTGCCAGCAGTTTCGGCTCGACAGGGAGTTCCTACGAGCAGTACTTC.

The rearrangement links TRBV7-9 to TRBJ2-7; TRBD2 agrees at 13 bases. CDR1 is SEHNR and CDR2 is FQNEAQ in the germline V gene (reference sequence). Germline trimming cut 1 base from V and 3 bases from J; bases unmatched to any gene: 6. The CDR3 length is 17 residues. The DNA of the CDR3 is TGTGCCAGCAGCTTAGGACTAGCGGGAGGCCCATTCTACGAGCAGTACTTC. Translation: CASSLGLAGGPFYEQYF.